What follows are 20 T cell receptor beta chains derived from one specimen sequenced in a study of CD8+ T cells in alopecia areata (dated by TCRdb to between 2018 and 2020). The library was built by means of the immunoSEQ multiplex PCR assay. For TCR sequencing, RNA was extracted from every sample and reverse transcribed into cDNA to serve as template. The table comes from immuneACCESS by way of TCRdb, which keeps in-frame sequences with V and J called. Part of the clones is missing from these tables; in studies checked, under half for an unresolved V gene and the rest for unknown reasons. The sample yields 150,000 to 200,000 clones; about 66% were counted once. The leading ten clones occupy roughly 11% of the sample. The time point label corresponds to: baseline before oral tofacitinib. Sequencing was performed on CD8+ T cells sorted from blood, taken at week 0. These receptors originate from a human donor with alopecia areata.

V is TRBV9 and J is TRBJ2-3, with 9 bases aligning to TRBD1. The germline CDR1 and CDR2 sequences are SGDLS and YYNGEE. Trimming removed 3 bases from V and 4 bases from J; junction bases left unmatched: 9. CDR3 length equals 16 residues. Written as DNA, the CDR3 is TGTGCCAGCAGCGCACTCCGGGACAGGGTGGCAGATACGCAGTATTTT. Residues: CASSALRDRVADTQYF.

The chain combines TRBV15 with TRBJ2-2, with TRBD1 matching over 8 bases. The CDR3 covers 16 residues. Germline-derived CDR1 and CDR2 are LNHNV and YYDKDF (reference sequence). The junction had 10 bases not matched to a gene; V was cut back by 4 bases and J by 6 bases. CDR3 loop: CATSTQDRGSSGELFF. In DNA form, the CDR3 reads TGTGCCACCAGCACCCAAGACAGGGGTTCGTCCGGGGAGCTGTTTTTT. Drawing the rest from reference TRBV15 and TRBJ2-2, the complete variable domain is DAMVIQNPRYQVTQFGKPVTLSCSQTLNHNVMYWYQQKSSQAPKLLFHYYDKDFNNEADTPDNFQSRRPNTSFCFLDIRSPGLGDTAMYLCATSTQDRGSSGELFFGEGSRLTVL.

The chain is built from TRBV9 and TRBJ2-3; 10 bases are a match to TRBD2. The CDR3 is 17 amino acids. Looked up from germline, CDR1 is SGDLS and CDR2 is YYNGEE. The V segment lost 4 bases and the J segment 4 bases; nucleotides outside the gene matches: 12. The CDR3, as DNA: TGTGCCAGCAGCATACCCCTTAGCGGGGGGTCTGCAGATACGCAGTATTTT. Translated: CASSIPLSGGSADTQYF.

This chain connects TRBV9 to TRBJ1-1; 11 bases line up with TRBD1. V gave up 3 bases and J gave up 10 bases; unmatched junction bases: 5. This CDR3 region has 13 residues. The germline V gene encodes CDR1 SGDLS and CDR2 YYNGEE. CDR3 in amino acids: CASSGTGGLGAFF. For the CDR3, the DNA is TGTGCCAGCAGCGGGACAGGGGGCCTTGGAGCTTTCTTT.

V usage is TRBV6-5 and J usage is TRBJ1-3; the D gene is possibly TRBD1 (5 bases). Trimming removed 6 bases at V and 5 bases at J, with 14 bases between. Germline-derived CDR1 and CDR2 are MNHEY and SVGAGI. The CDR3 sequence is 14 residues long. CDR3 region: CASRTKGNRNTIYF. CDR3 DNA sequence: TGTGCCAGCAGAACCAAGGGGAATCGAAACACCATATATTTT.

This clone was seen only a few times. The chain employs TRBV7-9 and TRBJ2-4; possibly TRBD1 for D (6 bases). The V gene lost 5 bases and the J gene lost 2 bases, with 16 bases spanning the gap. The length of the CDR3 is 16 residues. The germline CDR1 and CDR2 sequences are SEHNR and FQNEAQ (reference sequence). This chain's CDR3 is CASSGVTGTTKNIQYF. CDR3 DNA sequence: TGTGCCAGCAGCGGAGTCACGGGGACAACCAAAAACATTCAGTACTTC.

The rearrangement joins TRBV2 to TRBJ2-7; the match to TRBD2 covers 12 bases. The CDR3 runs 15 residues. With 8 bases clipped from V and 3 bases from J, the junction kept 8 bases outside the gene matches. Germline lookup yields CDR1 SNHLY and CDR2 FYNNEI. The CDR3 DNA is TGTGCCAGCCGCGCAGTACTAGCGGGGGGCTACGAGCAGTACTTC. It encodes CASRAVLAGGYEQYF.

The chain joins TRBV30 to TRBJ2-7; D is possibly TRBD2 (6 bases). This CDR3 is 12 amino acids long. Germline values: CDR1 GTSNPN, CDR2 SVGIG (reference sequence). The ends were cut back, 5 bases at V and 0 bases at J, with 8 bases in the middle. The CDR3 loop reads CAWRGYSYEQYF. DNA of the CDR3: TGTGCCTGGCGGGGGTACTCCTACGAGCAGTACTTC.

Here the CDR3 reads CSAGYEQYF. The CDR3 DNA reads as TGCAGTGCTGGGTACGAGCAGTACTTC. V is TRBV20-1 and J is TRBJ2-7, with no clear D. The germline V gene encodes CDR1 DFQATT and CDR2 SNEGSKA (reference sequence). Between the trimmed V and J ends, which lost 5 bases and 4 bases, there was a span of 3 bases. CDR3 size: 9 residues.

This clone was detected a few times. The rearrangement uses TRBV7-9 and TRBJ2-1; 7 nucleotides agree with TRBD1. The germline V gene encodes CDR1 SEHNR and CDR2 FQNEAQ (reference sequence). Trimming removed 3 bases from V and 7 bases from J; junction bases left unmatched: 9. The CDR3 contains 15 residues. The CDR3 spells CASSFARQGFNEQFF. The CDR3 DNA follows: TGTGCCAGCAGCTTCGCGAGACAGGGATTTAATGAGCAGTTCTTC. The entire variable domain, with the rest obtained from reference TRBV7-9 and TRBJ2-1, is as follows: DTGVSQNPRHKITKRGQNVTFRCDPISEHNRLYWYRQTLGQGPEFLTYFQNEAQLEKSRLLSDRFSAERPKGSFSTLEIQRTEQGDSAMYLCASSFARQGFNEQFFGPGTRLTVL.

CDR3 nucleotide sequence: TGTGCTAGTGGTTTGACTCGACTCCAGCGGGGGGACCAGCCGACGCAGTATTTT. It translates to CASGLTRLQRGDQPTQYF. The chain is built from TRBV12-5 and TRBJ2-3, with 9 bases matching TRBD2. CDR1 LGHNT and CDR2 FRNRAP come from the germline V gene. The CDR3 length is 18 residues. The V segment lost 2 bases and the J segment 9 bases; nucleotides outside the gene matches: 18.

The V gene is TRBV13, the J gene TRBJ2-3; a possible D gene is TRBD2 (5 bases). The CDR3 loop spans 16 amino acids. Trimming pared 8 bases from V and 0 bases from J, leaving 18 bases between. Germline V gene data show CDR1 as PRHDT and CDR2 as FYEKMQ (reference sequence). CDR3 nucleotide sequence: TGTGCCAGCGTCAGACGGCGGGCAGCCAGCACAGATACGCAGTATTTT. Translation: CASVRRRAASTDTQYF.

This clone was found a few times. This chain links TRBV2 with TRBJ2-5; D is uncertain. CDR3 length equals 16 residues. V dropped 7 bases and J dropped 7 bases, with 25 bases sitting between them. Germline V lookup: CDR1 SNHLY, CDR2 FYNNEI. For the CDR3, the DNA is TGTGCCAGCACTCCTTTGACCCCTCCTAGTTCTGGGACCCAGTACTTC. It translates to CASTPLTPPSSGTQYF. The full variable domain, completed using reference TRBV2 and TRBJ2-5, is EPEVTQTPSHQVTQMGQEVILRCVPISNHLYFYWYRQILGQKVEFLVSFYNNEISEKSEIFDDQFSVERPDGSNFTLKIRSTKLEDSAMYFCASTPLTPPSSGTQYFGPGTRLLVL.

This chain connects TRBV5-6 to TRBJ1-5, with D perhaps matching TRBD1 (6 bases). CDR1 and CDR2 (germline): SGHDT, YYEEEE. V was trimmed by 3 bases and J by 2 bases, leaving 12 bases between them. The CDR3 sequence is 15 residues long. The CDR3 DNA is TGTGCCAGCAGCTCTAACAGGGTTGGCAATCAGCCCCAGCATTTT. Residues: CASSSNRVGNQPQHF.

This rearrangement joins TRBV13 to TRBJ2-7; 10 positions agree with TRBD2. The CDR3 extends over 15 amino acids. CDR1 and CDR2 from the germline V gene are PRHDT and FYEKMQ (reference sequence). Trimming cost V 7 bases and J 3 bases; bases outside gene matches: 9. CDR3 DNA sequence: TGTGCCAGCACTCCGGGACTAGCGCCAAACTACGAGCAGTACTTC. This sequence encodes CASTPGLAPNYEQYF. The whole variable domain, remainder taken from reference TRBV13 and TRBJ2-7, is AAGVIQSPRHLIKEKRETATLKCYPIPRHDTVYWYQQGPGQDPQFLISFYEKMQSDKGSIPDRFSAQQFSDYHSELNMSSLELGDSALYFCASTPGLAPNYEQYFGPGTRLTVT.

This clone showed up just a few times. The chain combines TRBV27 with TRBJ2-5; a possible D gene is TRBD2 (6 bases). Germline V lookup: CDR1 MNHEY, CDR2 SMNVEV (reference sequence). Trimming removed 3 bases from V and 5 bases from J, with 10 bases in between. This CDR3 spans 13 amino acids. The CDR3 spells CASSLYGSETQYF. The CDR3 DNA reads TGTGCCAGCAGTTTGTACGGGAGCGAGACCCAGTACTTC.

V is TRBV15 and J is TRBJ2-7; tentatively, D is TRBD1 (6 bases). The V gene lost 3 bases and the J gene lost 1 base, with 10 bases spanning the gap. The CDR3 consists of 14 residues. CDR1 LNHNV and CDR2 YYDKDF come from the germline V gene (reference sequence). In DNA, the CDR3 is TGTGCCACCAGCAGTCCGGACAGATCCTACGAGCAGTACTTC. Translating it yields CATSSPDRSYEQYF.

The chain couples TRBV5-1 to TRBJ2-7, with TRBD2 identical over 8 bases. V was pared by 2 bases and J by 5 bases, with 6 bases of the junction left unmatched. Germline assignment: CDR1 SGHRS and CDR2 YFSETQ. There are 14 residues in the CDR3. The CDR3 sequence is CASSFGTSVDEQYF. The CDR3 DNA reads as TGCGCCAGCAGCTTTGGGACTAGTGTAGACGAGCAGTACTTC. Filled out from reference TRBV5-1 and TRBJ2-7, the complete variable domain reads KAGVTQTPRYLIKTRGQQVTLSCSPISGHRSVSWYQQTPGQGLQFLFEYFSETQRNKGNFPGRFSGRQFSNSRSEMNVSTLELGDSALYLCASSFGTSVDEQYFGPGTRLTVT.

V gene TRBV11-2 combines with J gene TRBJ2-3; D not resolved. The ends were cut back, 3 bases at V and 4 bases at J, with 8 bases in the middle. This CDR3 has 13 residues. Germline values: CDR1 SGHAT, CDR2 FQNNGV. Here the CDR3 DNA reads TGTGCCAGCAGCTTTGTGGGATCAGATACGCAGTATTTT. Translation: CASSFVGSDTQYF.

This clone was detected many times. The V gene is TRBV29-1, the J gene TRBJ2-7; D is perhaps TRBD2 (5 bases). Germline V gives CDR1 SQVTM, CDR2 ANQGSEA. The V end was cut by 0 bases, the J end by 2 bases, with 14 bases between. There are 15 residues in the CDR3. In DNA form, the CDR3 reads TGCAGCGTTGAAGATCACCGGGGTGCCACCTACGAGCAGTACTTC. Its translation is CSVEDHRGATYEQYF.